This T cell receptor (beta chain) was found in a study of regulatory T cells in long-lasting Graves disease. Study as a whole: Antithyroid drug intake by newly diagnosed Graves' patients had lasted under 3 months.

Time point: newly diagnosed GD, antithyroid drugs for less than 3 months. The TCR library used RNA extracted from PBMCs. Each patient gave roughly 9.2 milliliters of EDTA-anticoagulated peripheral blood. Construction of the TCR beta libraries employed iRepertoire HTBI primers in conjunction with Arm-PCR of CDR3 regions. TCRdb passed the multiplex PCR reads through MiXCR, listing each CDR3 protein once. The sample comprises about 540,000 distinct CDR3 sequences, 13% of which are singletons, and roughly 10% rests with the top ten. This clonotype was counted ten times or more. CDR3 length: 14 amino acids. Trimming removed 2 bases at V and 2 bases at J, with 9 bases between. Germline loops: CDR1 MNHNS, CDR2 SASEGT. These same data were also listed under a study on T cells in Graves' hyperthyroidism and ophthalmopathy. From that report: HTBI primers were the set used in a first-round RT-PCR of the TCR CDR3.

The origin of this receptor is a man under 40 with Graves disease. The chain joins TRBV6-1 to TRBJ1-2; D is ambiguous. The source was peripheral blood mononuclear cells (PBMCs), collected at new diagnosis, from a patient treated with antithyroid drugs. CDR3 amino acids: CASSEMTKNYGYTF. The CDR3 region has the DNA TGTGCCAGCAGTGAAATGACAAAGAACTATGGCTACACCTTC.